This is a list of T cell receptor beta chains from one sample in a study of blood T cell repertoires in COVID-19. Method: immunoSEQ multiplex PCR; TCRdb's copy keeps in-frame clones and lacks some. The sample lists 60,000 or so clones; 70% to 90% were seen once. Sequencing was carried out using peripheral blood. These receptors were collected from a man aged 55 to 70 with acute or convalescent COVID-19. Each CDR3 is given with its conserved first and last residue. D genes are given only for firm matches. Clone size is given for some rows only: seen once, a few or many times, or a class if the clone is expanded.

d_gene	v_gene	j_gene	abundance	CDR3aa	CDR3nt
TRBD1	TRBV6-5	TRBJ1-2	once	CASSRDRGDGYTF	TGTGCCAGCAGCAGGGACAGGGGTGATGGCTACACCTTC
TRBD1	TRBV3-1/TRBV3-2	TRBJ2-1	-	CASSHAGTGGLDEQFF	TGTGCCAGCAGTCACGCCGGGACAGGGGGCTTGGATGAGCAGTTCTTC
TRBD1	TRBV6-5	TRBJ2-1	-	CASSRQGARQFF	TGTGCCAGCAGTCGACAGGGGGCGCGGCAGTTCTTC
TRBD2	TRBV5-5	TRBJ2-1	many	CASSLGQRGGREEQFF	TGTGCCAGCAGCTTGGGGCAGCGGGGGGGCCGAGAGGAGCAGTTCTTC
-	TRBV18	TRBJ1-1	-	CASSPSTGMNTEAFF	TGTGCCAGCTCACCATCTACAGGAATGAACACTGAAGCTTTCTTT
-	TRBV5-4	TRBJ1-3	-	CASSSYRAGNTIYF	TGTGCCAGCAGCTCTTACAGGGCTGGAAACACCATATATTTT
-	TRBV9	TRBJ1-2	-	CASSVAGPNYGYTF	TGTGCCAGCAGCGTAGCAGGGCCTAACTATGGCTACACCTTC
TRBD1	TRBV3-1/TRBV3-2	TRBJ1-5	-	CASSQGTGNNQPQHF	TGTGCCAGCAGCCAAGGGACAGGGAACAATCAGCCCCAGCATTTT
-	TRBV19	TRBJ1-2	-	CASSIDVANYGYTF	TGTGCCAGTAGTATAGATGTCGCGAACTATGGCTACACCTTC
-	TRBV7-9	TRBJ1-2	-	CASSSSLQGYGYTF	TGTGCCAGCAGCTCCTCACTCCAGGGTTATGGCTACACCTTC
-	TRBV29-1	TRBJ1-2	-	CSVEATAAGYTF	TGCAGCGTTGAGGCGACAGCCGCCGGCTACACCTTC
TRBD1	TRBV7-8	TRBJ1-6	-	CAGGDSSYNSPLHF	TGTGCAGGAGGGGACAGCTCCTATAATTCACCCCTCCACTTT
TRBD1	TRBV4-3	TRBJ1-1	-	CASSQAADRANTEAFF	TGCGCCAGCAGCCAAGCGGCGGACAGGGCCAACACTGAAGCTTTCTTT
-	TRBV6-1	TRBJ1-2	-	CASSEVDRRGYTF	TGTGCCAGCAGTGAAGTTGACCGGCGGGGCTACACCTTC
-	TRBV7-9	TRBJ1-6	-	CASSAPQGAEGSPLHF	TGTGCCAGCAGCGCCCCACAGGGTGCTGAGGGTTCACCCCTCCACTTT
-	TRBV11-3	TRBJ2-7	-	CASSLEDSQAYEQYF	TGTGCCAGCAGCTTAGAAGACAGCCAGGCGTACGAGCAGTACTTC
TRBD1	TRBV19	TRBJ1-5	-	CASSLYGTGPMEPQHF	TGTGCCAGTAGTCTCTACGGGACAGGCCCAATGGAGCCCCAGCATTTT
-	TRBV6-4	TRBJ1-2	-	CASSPTGNNGYTF	TGTGCCAGCAGTCCCACAGGGAACAATGGCTACACCTTC
-	TRBV27	TRBJ2-7	-	CASSLRQSYSYEQYF	TGTGCCAGCAGTCTTCGACAGTCATATAGCTACGAGCAGTACTTC
-	TRBV7-6	TRBJ1-3	-	CASSLEWSGEAGGNTIYF	TGTGCCAGCAGCTTAGAATGGTCAGGGGAAGCTGGCGGAAACACCATATATTTT
-	TRBV28	TRBJ2-7	-	CASSLVRQAHEQYF	TGTGCCAGCAGTTTGGTTAGACAGGCCCACGAGCAGTACTTC
TRBD2	TRBV6-5	TRBJ2-1	-	CASSYRGGPYNEQFF	TGTGCCAGCAGTTACCGCGGGGGGCCCTACAATGAGCAGTTCTTC
-	TRBV24-1	TRBJ2-5	-	CATSDFRDPETQYF	TGTGCCACCAGTGATTTCAGGGATCCAGAGACCCAGTACTTC
TRBD1	TRBV12-5	TRBJ1-2	-	CASGLVRQGKGYTF	TGTGCTAGTGGTTTGGTCCGACAGGGGAAGGGCTACACCTTC
-	TRBV7-9	TRBJ2-1	-	CASSLAWGANEQFF	TGTGCCAGCAGCTTAGCGTGGGGAGCCAATGAGCAGTTCTTC
TRBD1	TRBV29-1	TRBJ1-1	-	CSGGQLNTEAFF	TGCAGCGGGGGACAGCTGAACACTGAAGCTTTCTTT
-	TRBV18	TRBJ2-7	-	CASSSGNSYEQYF	TGTGCCAGCTCCTCGGGAAACTCCTACGAGCAGTACTTC
-	TRBV5-1	TRBJ1-6	once	CASSLVGRDDSPLHF	TGCGCCAGCAGCTTGGTGGGCAGGGATGATTCACCCCTCCACTTT
TRBD1	TRBV9	TRBJ2-1	once	CASSVTGQGYEQFF	TGTGCCAGCAGCGTTACGGGACAGGGCTATGAGCAGTTCTTC
-	TRBV20-1	TRBJ1-1	-	CSASAGMNTEAFF	TGCAGTGCTAGTGCAGGGATGAACACTGAAGCTTTCTTT
-	TRBV12-3/TRBV12-4	TRBJ1-3	-	CASSLGGNTIYF	TGTGCCAGCAGTTTAGGCGGCAACACCATATATTTT
TRBD1	TRBV15	TRBJ1-1	-	CATSRGPAGTEF	TGTGCCACCAGCAGAGGTCCGGCAGGGACAGAGTTT
TRBD1	TRBV5-6	TRBJ1-3	-	CASSAGQGVFGNTIYF	TGTGCCAGCAGCGCCGGACAGGGCGTTTTTGGAAACACCATATATTTT
-	TRBV11-2	TRBJ1-1	-	CASSSLGGATEAFF	TGTGCCAGCAGCTCCCTGGGGGGGGCCACTGAAGCTTTCTTT
-	TRBV15	TRBJ1-1	-	CATSREVANTEAFF	TGTGCCACCAGCAGAGAGGTGGCTAACACTGAAGCTTTCTTT
-	TRBV2	TRBJ1-1	few	CASSEVENTEAFF	TGTGCCAGCAGTGAGGTAGAGAACACTGAAGCTTTCTTT
TRBD1	TRBV30	TRBJ1-1	-	CARHDRGTEAFF	TGTGCCCGACACGACAGGGGAACTGAAGCTTTCTTT
TRBD1	TRBV2	TRBJ2-6	-	CASSPTGTDVSGANVLTF	TGTGCCAGCAGTCCAACCGGGACAGACGTCTCTGGGGCCAACGTCCTGACTTTC
-	TRBV11-2	TRBJ1-6	-	CASSLGGTGVDSPLHF	TGTGCCAGCAGCCTAGGAGGGACGGGGGTGGATTCACCCCTCCACTTT
-	TRBV3-1/TRBV3-2	TRBJ2-4	-	CASSGTDPICRKNIQYF	TGTGCCAGCAGCGGCACCGATCCCATTTGCAGAAAAAACATTCAGTACTTC
-	TRBV27	TRBJ1-1	-	CASSTPTSVGTEAFF	TGTGCCAGCAGCACCCCGACATCCGTGGGCACTGAAGCTTTCTTT
-	TRBV5-1	TRBJ1-3	-	CASSLSPGTTGNTIYF	TGCGCCAGCAGCCTTTCTCCCGGGACTACTGGAAACACCATATATTTT
-	TRBV30	TRBJ1-4	-	CAWSLVDSNNEKLFF	TGTGCCTGGAGTCTCGTCGACAGTAATAATGAAAAACTGTTTTTT
TRBD1	TRBV6-6	TRBJ1-5	-	CASRGQGRQPQHF	TGTGCCAGCAGAGGACAGGGAAGACAGCCCCAGCATTTT
TRBD1	TRBV7-2	TRBJ2-1	-	CASSQDRVEVGFIGEQFF	TGTGCCAGCAGCCAAGACAGGGTGGAGGTGGGTTTCATCGGTGAGCAGTTCTTC
-	TRBV4-3	TRBJ1-1	-	CASSQDVANTEAFF	TGCGCCAGCAGCCAAGACGTAGCGAACACTGAAGCTTTCTTT
-	TRBV27	TRBJ2-7	-	CASSLSLGGEQYF	TGTGCCAGCAGTTTATCGCTCGGGGGCGAGCAGTACTTC
TRBD1	TRBV7-2	TRBJ2-7	-	CASSLKGTGVEQYF	TGTGCCAGCAGCTTAAAGGGGACAGGAGTCGAGCAGTACTTC
TRBD1	TRBV30	TRBJ1-1	-	CAWNRQGGGAEAFF	TGTGCCTGGAATCGACAGGGGGGCGGCGCTGAAGCTTTCTTT
TRBD2	TRBV10-3	TRBJ2-7	-	CAISAAGGLGEQYF	TGTGCCATCAGTGCGGCGGGGGGGCTTGGCGAGCAGTACTTC
-	TRBV27	TRBJ1-6	-	CASSPMGAGGNSPLHF	TGTGCCAGCAGTCCTATGGGGGCCGGCGGGAATTCACCCCTCCACTTT
-	TRBV5-1	TRBJ1-4	-	CASSGSEREKLFF	TGCGCCAGCAGCGGCAGCGAGAGGGAAAAACTGTTTTTT
-	TRBV6-2/TRBV6-3	TRBJ2-7	-	CASSRGTAYEQYF	TGTGCCAGCAGTCGCGGGACAGCCTACGAGCAGTACTTC
-	TRBV9	TRBJ2-1	-	CASSVGGFGKVRSYNEQFF	TGTGCCAGCAGCGTAGGGGGCTTCGGAAAGGTTCGCTCCTACAATGAGCAGTTCTTC